Described below is a single T cell receptor beta chain sequence and its context. The data originate from a study of blood T cell repertoires in COVID-19. At the level of the study: Samples came from the United States, Italy and Spain, spanning acute and convalescent COVID-19. T cells, B-cell-depleted T cells, or PBMCs provided the cDNA or gDNA that served as material.

J gave up 4 bases and V 7 bases, and 6 bases lay outside the gene matches. Germline assignment: CDR1 MDHEN and CDR2 SYDVKM. CDR3 size: 14 residues. In the authors' workflow: Estimates of nucleated cell counts were drawn from the amplification of reference gene primers. The table came from immunoSEQ multiplex PCR; TCRdb's copy has only in-frame clones and leaves some out. D and trimming were read from the DNA, whereas the V and J calls and clone size are those reported in that table. The sample has 95,000 to 100,000 clones, roughly four fifths seen once. The TCR originated in a human donor in a cohort sampled during active COVID-19. The V call is TRBV28, the J call TRBJ2-1; 8 nucleotides align to TRBD1. Input material: peripheral blood. CDR3: CASNRDRPYNEQFF. The CDR3 DNA reads TGTGCCAGCAACCGGGACAGGCCGTACAATGAGCAGTTCTTC.